This entry describes one T cell receptor (beta chain). This clonotype was seen ten or more times. Its binding antigen is unknown. Base-call qualities are not available, and no considerably larger clone is one nucleotide away. cDNA synthesis used template-switch 5'RACE with a primer carrying a 10-nucleotide random unique molecular identifier tagging each TCR transcript. Each sequencing run produced over 190 million TCR-beta sequences covering 15-18 subjects. The RNeasy kit was used for extraction of total RNA. TCR-beta VDJ regions were amplified with primers for the TCR constant region and the 5'RACE anchor, using the KAPA Real-time Library Amplification kit. Sample indexes and Illumina adaptors were added in a first PCR, and a second PCR then increased library yield. The roughly 650 bp TCR product was size-selected on a 2% E-gel SizeSelection system after Ampure bead purification. Before pooling, library quality was checked on a Bioanalyzer, concentration was measured with Qubit, and libraries were quantified with the Kapa Library Quantification kit. Paired-end 2 x 150 bp sequencing of the libraries was performed on an Illumina HiSeq 2500. To increase sequence diversity, roughly 24-30% phiX was spiked into each library pool. The original pipeline was this. Quality-filtered reads were processed with the UMI-based MiGEC pipeline, which removed over 75% of raw TCR sequences during error correction. VDJ genes were aligned to IMGT germline references, and clonotypes were defined by unique CDR3 amino acid sequence plus V-J genes. Clonal expansion, Shannon diversity and CDR3 relatedness were evaluated with VDJtools (CalcPairwiseDistances, ClusterSamples), while phylogenetic trees were built in CLCbio workbench. Expanded clones were defined as having at least 8 unique UMIs, based on coefficient-of-variation modelling across technical triplicates. TCRdb reran the public reads through fastp at Q25 and MiXCR, keeping productive beta chains. Each CDR3 protein appears once, grouped with its most common genes and DNA. It is TCRdb's table, rather than the study itself, that gives the V and J calls and clone size. A total of tens of thousands of distinct CDR3 sequences appear in this sample, roughly 10% of them only once. Around 6.7% of the sample is in the top ten clones.

The data belong to a study of neurological immune-mediated disorders (dated by TCRdb to between 2019 and 2020). Study-wide context: Peripheral blood TCR-beta repertoires from patients with HTLV-I-associated myelopathy (HAM/TSP), patients with multiple sclerosis, and healthy controls were compared in the study using UMI-based sequencing. The 85 to 110 TCR-beta libraries included longitudinal samples, technical triplicates and paired sorted CD4+ and CD8+ T-cell subsets alongside PBMC samples. Longitudinal HAM/TSP and healthy donors had 3 time-points each (roughly 3-40 month intervals). The cohort included some 70 subjects: about 15 with HAM/TSP, some 35 with multiple sclerosis, and about 20 healthy controls. What the study reported, not specific to this receptor: TCR clonal expansion was highest in HAM/TSP patients and lowest in MS patients, with MS patients falling below even healthy controls. Expanded clones from different subjects shared no identical CDR3 amino acid sequences, which suggests that TCR-beta repertoires were private in all groups.

Explained via the paper, the time point label denotes: longitudinal time-point 1 (baseline). Libraries from unsorted PBMCs were made from 2 million PBMCs kept in RNAlater at -80 degrees C until RNA extraction. Peripheral blood underwent Ficoll-Hypaque density gradient centrifugation to isolate PBMCs, which were then cryopreserved in liquid nitrogen. The source of this sequence is a male donor with HTLV-1-associated myelopathy (HAM/TSP). Sequenced input: PBMCs.

The CDR3 protein: CASSVDRDTEAFF. The nucleotide sequence reads TGCGCCAGCAGCGTGGACAGAGACACTGAAGCTTTCTTT. The chain links TRBV5-1 with TRBJ1-1; possibly the D gene is TRBD1, per 6 matching bases. Reading from cysteine to phenylalanine, the CDR3 counts 13 amino acids. The DNA shown is the 39-base CDR3, in frame from base 1. The junction carries 10 bases between V and J, which are trimmed by 4 bases and 3 bases respectively. Reading the germline V gene gives CDR1 SGHRS and CDR2 YFSETQ.